This T cell receptor (beta chain) was recovered during a study of T cell repertoires in cytomegalovirus infection. The study's findings and limits: HLA-C-restricted CMV clonotypes gave the most frequent clonotype in two of eight donors.

TCRdb reanalysed the reads using MiXCR and keeps one entry per CDR3 protein. Found here are about 740,000 distinct CDR3 sequences, around a third of them singletons; the top ten hold about 20%. As to this clonotype: Antigen unknown.

The CDR3 extends over 13 amino acids. V lost 5 bases and J 6 bases, leaving 12 bases between the germline ends. The sequencing here drew on cultured PBMCs, taken from culture after CMV antigen stimulation. The clonotype originates from a human donor in good health (CMV status not recorded). Some clones in this sample may be carry-over from other donors' samples. The genes are TRBV12-3 or TRBV12-4 and TRBJ2-3; no reliable D call. CDR3 protein: CASSPGWVDTQYF. CDR3 nucleotide sequence: TGTGCCAGCAGTCCCGGGTGGGTGGATACGCAGTATTTT.